This T cell receptor (beta chain) emerged from a study of Graves' ophthalmopathy and Graves' hyperthyroidism. V was pared by 3 bases and J by 2 bases, with 13 bases between. The CDR3 loop spans 15 amino acids. Per the germline V gene, CDR1 is LNHNV and CDR2 is YYDKDF (reference sequence). Transcripts of RNA were the source for amplifying TCR beta CDR3 regions. HTBI primers were used in a first-round RT-PCR, which preceded a second-round multiplex PCR. TCRdb fed the multiplex PCR reads into MiXCR, producing one record per CDR3 protein. The top ten hold about 4.2% of the sample, which has about 500,000 distinct CDR3 sequences, roughly 40% seen once. This clonotype has a single count.

The V and J genes are TRBV15 and TRBJ2-5; possible D gene TRBD2, 6 bases. The sequence was obtained from an adult man with Graves' hyperthyroidism. Material: peripheral blood or thyroid tissue (not recorded which). CDR3 loop: CATSRTAGWQETQYF. DNA of the CDR3: TGTGCCACCAGCAGGACAGCGGGTTGGCAAGAGACCCAGTACTTC.